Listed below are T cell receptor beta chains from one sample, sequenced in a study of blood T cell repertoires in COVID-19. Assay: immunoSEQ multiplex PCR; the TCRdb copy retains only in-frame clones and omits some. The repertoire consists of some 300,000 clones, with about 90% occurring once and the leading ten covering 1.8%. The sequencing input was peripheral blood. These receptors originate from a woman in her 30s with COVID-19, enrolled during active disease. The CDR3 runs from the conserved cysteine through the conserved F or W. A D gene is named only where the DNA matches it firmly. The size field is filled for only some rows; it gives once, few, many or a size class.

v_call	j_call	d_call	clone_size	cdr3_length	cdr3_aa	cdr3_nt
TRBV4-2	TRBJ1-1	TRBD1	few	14	CASSHPQGGTEAFF	TGTGCCAGCAGCCACCCACAGGGGGGCACTGAAGCTTTCTTT
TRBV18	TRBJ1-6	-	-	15	CASSPDSLRNSPLHF	TGTGCCAGCTCACCTGACAGCCTTAGGAATTCACCCCTCCACTTT
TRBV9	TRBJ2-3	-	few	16	CASSPFMGAGADTQYF	TGTGCCAGCAGCCCGTTTATGGGGGCGGGAGCAGATACGCAGTATTTT
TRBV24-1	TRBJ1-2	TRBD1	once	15	CATTGTGGIWCGYTF	TGTGCCACCACGGGGACAGGGGGTATTTGGTGTGGCTACACCTTC
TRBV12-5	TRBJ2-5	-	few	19	CASGLVARVDGKYQETQYF	TGTGCTAGTGGTTTGGTGGCCAGGGTAGACGGCAAGTACCAAGAGACCCAGTACTTC
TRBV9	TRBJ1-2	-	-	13	CASSVAGTDGYTF	TGTGCCAGCAGCGTAGCTGGTACAGATGGCTACACCTTC
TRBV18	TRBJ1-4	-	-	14	CASSFEGVREKLFF	TGTGCCAGCTCTTTTGAAGGGGTTCGAGAAAAACTGTTTTTT
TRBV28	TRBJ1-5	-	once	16	CASSSQVLGAGQPQHF	TGTGCCAGCAGTTCACAGGTTTTGGGGGCTGGTCAGCCCCAGCATTTT
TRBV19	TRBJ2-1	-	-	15	CASSGGGYSNNEQFF	TGTGCCAGTAGCGGAGGGGGCTATAGTAACAATGAGCAGTTCTTC
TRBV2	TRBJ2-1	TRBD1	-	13	CAITGTVYNEQFF	TGTGCCATCACCGGGACAGTCTACAATGAGCAGTTCTTC
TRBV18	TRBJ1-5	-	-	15	CASSDGWYSNQPQHF	TGTGCCAGCTCAGACGGGTGGTATAGCAATCAGCCCCAGCATTTT
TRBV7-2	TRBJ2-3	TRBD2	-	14	CASSPGRGAGTQYF	TGTGCCAGCAGCCCGGGGCGGGGGGCCGGGACGCAGTATTTT
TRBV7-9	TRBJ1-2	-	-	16	CASSSPIGEVNYGYTF	TGTGCCAGCAGCTCCCCAATAGGGGAGGTTAACTATGGCTACACCTTC
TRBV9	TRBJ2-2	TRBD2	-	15	CASSADSGGARELFF	TGTGCCAGCAGCGCTGATAGCGGGGGGGCCCGGGAGCTGTTTTTT
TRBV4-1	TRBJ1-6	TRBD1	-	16	CASSQDEGQGFSPLHF	TGCGCCAGCAGCCAAGACGAAGGACAGGGTTTTTCACCCCTCCACTTT
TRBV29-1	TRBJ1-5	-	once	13	CSVAEGVYQPQHF	TGCAGCGTTGCCGAAGGGGTTTATCAGCCCCAGCATTTT
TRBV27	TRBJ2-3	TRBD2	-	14	CASSPRTSADTQYF	TGTGCCAGCAGTCCTCGGACTAGCGCAGATACGCAGTATTTT
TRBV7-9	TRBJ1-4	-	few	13	CASSSGPAVGLFF	TGTGCCAGCAGCTCCGGTCCCGCGGTCGGACTGTTTTTT
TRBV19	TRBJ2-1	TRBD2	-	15	CASTHFSGGAGEQFF	TGTGCCAGTACCCACTTTAGCGGGGGGGCTGGGGAGCAGTTCTTC
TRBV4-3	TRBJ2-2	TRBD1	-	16	CASSQDPTGVTGELFF	TGCGCCAGCAGCCAAGATCCCACAGGGGTCACCGGGGAGCTGTTTTTT
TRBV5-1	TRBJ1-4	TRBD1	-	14	CASSLSGGGEKLFF	TGCGCCAGCAGCTTGTCAGGGGGAGGAGAAAAACTGTTTTTT
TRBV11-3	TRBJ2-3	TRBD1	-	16	CASSPGDRVGTDTQYF	TGTGCCAGCAGCCCAGGGGACAGGGTTGGGACAGATACGCAGTATTTT
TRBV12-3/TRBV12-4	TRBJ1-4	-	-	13	CASSLVANEKLFF	TGTGCCAGCAGTTTAGTCGCTAATGAAAAACTGTTTTTT
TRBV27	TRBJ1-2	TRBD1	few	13	CASSTRQGDGYTF	TGTGCCAGCAGCACCCGACAGGGGGATGGCTACACCTTC
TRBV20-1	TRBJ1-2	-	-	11	CSASIRDGYTF	TGCAGTGCTAGTATCCGAGATGGCTACACCTTC
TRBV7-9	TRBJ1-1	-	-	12	CASSFSDQKAFF	TGTGCCAGCAGCTTTTCCGATCAGAAAGCTTTCTTT
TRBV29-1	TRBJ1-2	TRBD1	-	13	CSVPTGGGYGYTF	TGCAGCGTTCCCACAGGGGGCGGCTATGGCTACACCTTC
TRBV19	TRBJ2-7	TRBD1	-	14	CASSSSGTAYEQYF	TGTGCCAGTAGTTCCTCCGGGACAGCCTACGAGCAGTACTTC
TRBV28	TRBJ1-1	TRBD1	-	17	CASRTGTGVYSNTEAFF	TGTGCCAGCAGAACCGGGACAGGGGTGTACTCTAACACTGAAGCTTTCTTT
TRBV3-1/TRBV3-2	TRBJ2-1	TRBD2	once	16	CASSQDPSGGLDEQFF	TGTGCCAGCAGCCAAGACCCCAGCGGGGGGTTGGATGAGCAGTTCTTC
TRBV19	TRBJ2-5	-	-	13	CASSRQLQETQYF	TGTGCCAGTAGTAGACAGCTCCAAGAGACCCAGTACTTC
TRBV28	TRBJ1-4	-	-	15	CASSFSWQAGEKLFF	TGTGCCAGCAGTTTTTCTTGGCAGGCGGGGGAAAAACTGTTTTTT
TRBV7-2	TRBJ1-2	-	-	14	CASSKGGSGFGYTF	TGTGCCAGCAGCAAGGGGGGGTCCGGATTTGGCTACACCTTC
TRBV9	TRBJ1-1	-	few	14	CASSPAGAQTEAFF	TGTGCCAGCAGCCCCGCGGGGGCGCAGACTGAAGCTTTCTTT
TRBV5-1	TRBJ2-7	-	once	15	CASSFGQSDSYEQYF	TGCGCCAGCAGTTTCGGACAGTCCGACTCCTACGAGCAGTACTTC
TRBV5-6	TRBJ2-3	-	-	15	CASILTGGASDTQYF	TGTGCCAGCATCCTGACGGGGGGCGCGTCGGATACGCAGTATTTT
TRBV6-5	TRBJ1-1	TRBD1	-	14	CASNRQGESTEAFF	TGTGCCAGCAACCGACAGGGAGAGAGCACTGAAGCTTTCTTT
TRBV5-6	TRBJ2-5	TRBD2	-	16	CASSLGSSGGRETQYF	TGTGCCAGCAGCTTGGGCTCTAGCGGGGGGAGAGAGACCCAGTACTTC
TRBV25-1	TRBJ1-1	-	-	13	CASSELEGTEAFF	TGTGCCAGCAGTGAATTGGAGGGAACTGAAGCTTTCTTT
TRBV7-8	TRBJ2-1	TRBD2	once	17	CASSLGRLAGGANEQFF	TGTGCCAGCAGCTTAGGGAGACTAGCGGGGGGGGCAAATGAGCAGTTCTTC
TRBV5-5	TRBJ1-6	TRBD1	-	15	CASSSTGDSRSPLHF	TGTGCCAGCAGCTCGACAGGGGATTCGCGGTCACCCCTCCACTTT